The TCR beta chain described here comes from a study of shared clonotypes between healthy human individuals. Clones were sequenced by immunoSEQ multiplex PCR, and TCRdb holds only the in-frame ones, with some missing. In the table there are about a million clones, about 75% of which are singletons. Findings and caveats of the study: Sorted-subset sequencing was shown by rarefaction to be incomplete despite large depth.

In the case of this clone: Its antigen is currently unknown.

With 2 bases removed from V and 5 bases from J, the gap between germline ends came to 15 bases. This CDR3 has 14 residues. Germline-derived CDR1 and CDR2 are GTSNPN and SVGIG (reference sequence). Material for sequencing was memory CD4+ T cells sorted from blood. Specified subset: CD45RA-negative fraction. This chain joins TRBV30 and TRBJ1-2, with a possible D match to TRBD1 (5 bases). The sequence was collected from a man aged 18 to 29 in good health. CDR3 DNA sequence: TGTGCCTGGAGTCCACCGGGACGGAGTTATGGCTACACCTTC. Translated: CAWSPPGRSYGYTF.